What follows are 6 T cell receptor beta chains derived from one specimen sequenced in a study of blood T cells in healthy people across ages (dated by TCRdb to the mid-2010s). Library preparation employed 5' RACE. Sequencing was performed on an Illumina HiSeq 2500. A second PCR of about 7 to 12 cycles was run with a J-beta primer mix and a sample-barcoded 5' primer. In-frame beta chains were kept once TCRdb had trimmed the public reads at Q25 with fastp and called clones with MiXCR. Here each entry gathers all rows of one CDR3 protein and keeps the most common genes and DNA. Here the sample has roughly 680,000 distinct CDR3 sequences; around 45% occur a single time. The leading ten clones occupy about a third of the sample. Sequenced material: blood. The receptors were gathered from a woman aged 55-69 years in good health.

A few counts support this clonotype. The rearrangement uses TRBV13 and TRBJ2-5, with D perhaps TRBD2 (5 bases). V was clipped by 5 bases and J by 11 bases, with 15 bases between them. Per the germline V gene, CDR1 is PRHDT and CDR2 is FYEKMQ (reference sequence). The CDR3 is made up of 12 amino acids. The CDR3 sequence: CASSPSPGEQYF. The CDR3 DNA reads TGTGCCAGCAGCCCCTCCCCCGGGGAGCAGTACTTC.

This clonotype was detected only a few times. The chain links TRBV12-3 or TRBV12-4 to TRBJ2-3, with TRBD1 as a possible D gene (5 bases). Deletions cut 4 bases from V and 5 bases from J, with 19 bases between. CDR3 length equals 16 residues. CDR3 protein: CASSSYRQLSGDTQYF. CDR3 nucleotides: TGTGCCAGCAGTTCCTACAGGCAGTTGAGTGGAGATACGCAGTATTTT.

The chain has TRBV20-1 and TRBJ1-2; unclear D gene. This CDR3 is 14 amino acids long. V was shortened by 3 bases and J by 5 bases, with 16 bases between the two germline ends. The germline gives CDR1 DFQATT, CDR2 SNEGSKA (reference sequence). The CDR3 protein is CSARRAGGEYGYTF. As DNA, the CDR3 is TGCAGTGCTAGGAGAGCGGGTGGGGAATATGGCTACACCTTC.

This sequence joins TRBV10-3 and TRBJ1-2, with TRBD1 identical over 9 bases. From germline, CDR1 is ENHRY and CDR2 SYGVKD. CDR3 size: 15 residues. J gave up 5 bases and V 0 bases, and 4 bases lay outside the gene matches. The CDR3 DNA is TGTGCCATCAGTGAGTCGACAGGGGGAGAGTATGGCTACACCTTC. It codes for CAISESTGGEYGYTF.

This clonotype was recorded a few times. The chain combines TRBV7-9 with TRBJ2-1, with TRBD2 matching over 13 bases. Unmatched junction bases numbered 3, after V lost 5 bases and J lost 8 bases. Germline V gene lookup returns CDR1 SEHNR and CDR2 FQNEAQ (reference sequence). This CDR3 comprises 14 residues. DNA for the CDR3: TGTGCCAGCAGCCCCGGACTAGCGGGAGATGAGCAGTTCTTC. Translated, it gives CASSPGLAGDEQFF.

This clonotype appeared a few times. The chain employs TRBV12-3 or TRBV12-4 and TRBJ2-5; D gene ambiguous. The CDR3 extends over 14 amino acids. The V gene lost 3 bases and the J gene lost 11 bases, with 19 bases spanning the gap. The CDR3 DNA reads TGTGCCAGCAGTTTCGTGCCACCTAGGGATGAGCAGTACTTC. The encoded protein is CASSFVPPRDEQYF.